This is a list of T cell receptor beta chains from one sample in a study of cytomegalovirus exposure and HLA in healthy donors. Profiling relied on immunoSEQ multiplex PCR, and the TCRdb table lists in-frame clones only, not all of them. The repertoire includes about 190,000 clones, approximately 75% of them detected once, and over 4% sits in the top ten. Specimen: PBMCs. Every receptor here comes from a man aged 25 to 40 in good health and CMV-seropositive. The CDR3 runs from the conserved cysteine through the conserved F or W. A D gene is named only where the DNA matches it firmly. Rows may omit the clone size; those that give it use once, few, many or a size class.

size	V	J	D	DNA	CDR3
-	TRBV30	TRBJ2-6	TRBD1	TGTGCCTGGAGGCGGGCAGGGGGCGCTGGGGCCAACGTCCTGACTTTC	CAWRRAGGAGANVLTF
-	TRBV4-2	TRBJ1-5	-	TGTGCCAGCAGCCAAGATCGCGCCTCCAATCAGCCCCAGCATTTT	CASSQDRASNQPQHF
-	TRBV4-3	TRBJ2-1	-	TGCGCCAGCAGCCAAGTAACAGCGGATGAGCAGTTCTTC	CASSQVTADEQFF
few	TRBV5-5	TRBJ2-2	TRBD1	TGTGCCAGCAGCTTGGTGGGACAGGGTTACACCGGGGAGCTGTTTTTT	CASSLVGQGYTGELFF
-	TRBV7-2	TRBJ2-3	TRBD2	TGTGCCAGCAGCTGGGTGGGCGGGAGTAGCACAGATACGCAGTATTTT	CASSWVGGSSTDTQYF
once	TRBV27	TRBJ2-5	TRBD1	TGTGCCAGCAGTTTAAAGGACAGGCCAAACCAAGAGACCCAGTACTTC	CASSLKDRPNQETQYF
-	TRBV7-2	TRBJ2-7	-	TGTGCCAGCAGCTTAGTCTTGTTAGCCTACGAGCAGTACTTC	CASSLVLLAYEQYF
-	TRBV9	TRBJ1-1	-	TGTGCCAGCAGCGTAGAGCAGGGCGCTGAAGCTTTCTTT	CASSVEQGAEAFF
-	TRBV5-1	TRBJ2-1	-	TGCGCCAGCAGCTTGGCGGGCCTAGCCCACAATGAGCAGTTCTTC	CASSLAGLAHNEQFF
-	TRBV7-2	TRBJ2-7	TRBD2	TGTGCCAGCAGGGGGGGGCTAGCGGGAGGTCAGGAGCAGTACTTC	CASRGGLAGGQEQYF
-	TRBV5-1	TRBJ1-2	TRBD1	TGCGCCAGCAGCTTATCGGGACAGGGCGACTATGGCTACACCTTC	CASSLSGQGDYGYTF
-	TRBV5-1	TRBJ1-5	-	TGCGCCAGCAGCTTAGAGCCAGGTCCCAATCAGCCCCAGCATTTT	CASSLEPGPNQPQHF
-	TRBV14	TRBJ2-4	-	TGTGCCAGCAGCGAGCCTCGGGGTTTGGGCAAAAACATTCAGTACTTC	CASSEPRGLGKNIQYF
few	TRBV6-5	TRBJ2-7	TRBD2	TGTGCCAGCATTCCACCGGGGGGGGGCGAAGAGCAGTACTTC	CASIPPGGGEEQYF
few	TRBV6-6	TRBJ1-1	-	TGTGCCAGCAAAATACAGAACACTGAAGCTTTCTTT	CASKIQNTEAFF
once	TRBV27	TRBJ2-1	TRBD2	TGTGCCAGCAGTTATCCAGCGGGAGCTGTAAATGAGCAGTTCTTC	CASSYPAGAVNEQFF
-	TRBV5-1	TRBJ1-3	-	TGCGCCAGCAGAGGGGGGGCCTCTGGAAACACCATATATTTT	CASRGGASGNTIYF
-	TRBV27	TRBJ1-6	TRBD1	TGTGCCAGCAGTTTTGACAGGGGAGTTTCACCCCTCCACTTT	CASSFDRGVSPLHF
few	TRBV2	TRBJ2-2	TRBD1	TGTGCCAGCAGCCAGACAGGGGGGGTCACCGGGGAGCTGTTTTTT	CASSQTGGVTGELFF
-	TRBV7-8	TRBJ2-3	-	TGTGCCAGCAGCCCTAGGGGCTTGACAGATACGCAGTATTTT	CASSPRGLTDTQYF
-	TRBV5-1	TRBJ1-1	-	TGCGCCAGCAGCTTGGGGGGCCTAGCTTTCTTT	CASSLGGLAFF
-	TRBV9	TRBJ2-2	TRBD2	TGTGCCAGCAGCCCCCTAGCGGGAGCGGACGGGGAGCTGTTTTTT	CASSPLAGADGELFF
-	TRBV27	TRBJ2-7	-	TGTGCCAGCAGAGAGACTGCAGCCTACGAGCAGTACTTC	CASRETAAYEQYF
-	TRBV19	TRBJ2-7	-	TGTGCCAGTAGTATTGGCGGCTACGAGCAGTACTTC	CASSIGGYEQYF
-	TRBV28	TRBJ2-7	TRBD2	TGTGCCAGCAGCTTAGCGGGAGGGCCCTACGAGCAGTACTTC	CASSLAGGPYEQYF
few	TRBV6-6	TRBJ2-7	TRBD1	TGTGCCAGCAGTCTGGACAGGCACTCCTACGAGCAGTACTTC	CASSLDRHSYEQYF
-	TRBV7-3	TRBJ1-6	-	TGTGCCAGCAGCTTAGGGTCGGGGGGCCTCCACTTT	CASSLGSGGLHF
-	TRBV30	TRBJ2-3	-	TGTGCCTGGAGCCGGGGTGGGGATACGCAGTATTTT	CAWSRGGDTQYF
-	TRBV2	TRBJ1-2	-	TGTGCCAGCAGTGGGGGCAACAGGGTCGGCGGCTACACCTTC	CASSGGNRVGGYTF
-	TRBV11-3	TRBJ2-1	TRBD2	TGTGCCAGCAGCTCTAGCGGGGGGGCCGGGAATGAGCAGTTCTTC	CASSSSGGAGNEQFF
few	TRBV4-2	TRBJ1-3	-	TGTGCCAGTAGGGGTTCGAGCTCTGGAAACACCATATATTTT	CASRGSSSGNTIYF
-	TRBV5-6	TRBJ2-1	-	TGTGCCAGCAGCTCGGGGGTGGGCAGCTACAATGAGCAGTTCTTC	CASSSGVGSYNEQFF
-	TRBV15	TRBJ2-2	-	TGTGCCACCAGCAGAGACAGGGGGAACACCGGGGAGCTGTTTTTT	CATSRDRGNTGELFF
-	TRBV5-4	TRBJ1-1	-	TGTGCCAGCAGCTTAAGGGCGGCAGGGGCTGAAGCTTTCTTT	CASSLRAAGAEAFF
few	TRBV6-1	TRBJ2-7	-	TGTGCCAGCAGTGAAGCTTCAGGGTACTACGAGCAGTACTTC	CASSEASGYYEQYF
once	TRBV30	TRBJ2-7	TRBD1	TGTGCCTGGTTGGGACAGGGCACCTACGAGCAGTACTTC	CAWLGQGTYEQYF
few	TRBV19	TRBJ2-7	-	TGTGCCAGTAGTAACGGGTACTACGAGCAGTACTTC	CASSNGYYEQYF
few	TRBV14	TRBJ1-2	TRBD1	TGTGCCAGCAGCCAGGAAGACAGGGGGCTGGCTGGCTACACCTTC	CASSQEDRGLAGYTF
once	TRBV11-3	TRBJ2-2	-	TGTGCCAGCAGCTGGATGGCTAGCTCCGGGGAGCTGTTTTTT	CASSWMASSGELFF
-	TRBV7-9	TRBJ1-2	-	TGTGCCAGCAGCTTAGGTCTAGCCCAATATGGCTACACCTTC	CASSLGLAQYGYTF
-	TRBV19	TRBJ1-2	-	TGTGCCAGTACCCTCGGGATAGGTGGCTACACCTTC	CASTLGIGGYTF
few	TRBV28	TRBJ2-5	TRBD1	TGTGCCACCATCCAGGGGGCCTGGGAGACCCAGTACTTC	CATIQGAWETQYF
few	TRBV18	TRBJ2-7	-	TGTGCCAGCTCCAACCCCACTAGCTACGAGCAGTACTTC	CASSNPTSYEQYF
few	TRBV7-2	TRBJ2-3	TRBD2	TGTGCCAGCAGCTTAGTGGGCGGGGGGGCCATGACAGATACGCAGTATTTT	CASSLVGGGAMTDTQYF